This T cell receptor beta chain was captured in a study of ipilimumab plus nivolumab after autologous stem cell transplantation. The CDR3 has 15 residues. V shed 6 bases, J shed 6 bases, and the junction held 13 bases outside the gene matches. CDR1 and CDR2 from the germline V gene are SGHDT and YYEEEE. TCRdb's copy holds only in-frame clones and misses some; the assay was immunoSEQ multiplex PCR. The data show 20,000 to 25,000 clones, roughly 74% seen once. The rearrangement joins TRBV5-6 to TRBJ1-2; 8 bases fit TRBD1. The receptor comes from a male donor with diffuse large B-cell lymphoma. The sample in question was PBMCs, obtained in a trial of ipilimumab plus nivolumab as post-transplant consolidation. CDR3 sequence reads: CASTLFGDRTNGYTF. CDR3 nucleotides: TGTGCCAGCACTCTTTTTGGGGACAGGACGAATGGCTACACCTTC.